Listed below are T cell receptor beta chains from one sample, sequenced in a study of Graves' ophthalmopathy and Graves' hyperthyroidism. TCRdb passed the multiplex PCR reads through MiXCR, listing each CDR3 protein once. Of about 380,000 distinct CDR3 sequences in the sample, over 15% are singletons; the top ten hold 5.5% to 8%. Source material: peripheral blood. The receptors shown here come from a woman under 30 with stable Graves' hyperthyroidism. The CDR3 runs from the conserved cysteine through the conserved F or W. Each record gives: J gene, clone size, V gene, D gene, CDR3 protein, CDR3 DNA. A D gene is named only where the DNA matches it firmly. Only some rows state a clone size, as once, few, many or a class for expanded clones.

J: TRBJ1-2
size: NA
V: TRBV5-1
D: TRBD1
CDR3: CASSLEGDRSYYGYTF
DNA: TGCGCCAGCAGCTTGGAAGGGGACAGATCTTACTATGGCTACACCTTC

J: TRBJ1-1
size: many
V: TRBV24-1
D: NA
CDR3: CATSAGGGRAHTEAFF
DNA: TGTGCCACCAGTGCGGGGGGGGGCAGGGCCCACACTGAAGCTTTCTTT

J: TRBJ2-7
size: many
V: TRBV20-1
D: TRBD2
CDR3: CSATGGAGAYEQYF
DNA: TGCAGTGCTACCGGGGGAGCGGGGGCCTACGAGCAGTACTTC

J: TRBJ1-5
size: few
V: TRBV12-3/TRBV12-4
D: NA
CDR3: CASSFWGASQPQHF
DNA: TGTGCCAGCAGTTTTTGGGGGGCGAGTCAGCCCCAGCATTTT

J: TRBJ1-2
size: NA
V: TRBV7-9
D: NA
CDR3: CASSLDAGDDYGYTF
DNA: TGTGCCAGCAGCTTAGATGCAGGGGATGACTATGGCTACACCTTC

J: TRBJ1-1
size: NA
V: TRBV7-3
D: TRBD1
CDR3: CASSPQGQGAVRNTEAFF
DNA: TGTGCCAGCAGCCCCCAGGGACAGGGGGCAGTGAGGAACACTGAAGCTTTCTTT

J: TRBJ1-1
size: NA
V: TRBV19
D: NA
CDR3: CASTGWMNTEAFF
DNA: TGTGCCAGTACAGGGTGGATGAACACTGAAGCTTTCTTT

J: TRBJ1-5
size: few
V: TRBV4-1
D: TRBD1
CDR3: CASSYDRGPNQPQHF
DNA: TGCGCCAGCAGCTACGACAGGGGGCCAAATCAGCCCCAGCATTTT

J: TRBJ2-7
size: many
V: TRBV7-2
D: NA
CDR3: CASSLSTFSRVFYEQYF
DNA: TGTGCCAGCAGCTTATCTACATTTTCCCGAGTCTTCTACGAGCAGTACTTC

J: TRBJ1-2
size: many
V: TRBV20-1
D: TRBD1
CDR3: CSAVGDREHGYTF
DNA: TGCAGTGCCGTCGGGGACAGGGAGCATGGCTACACCTTC

J: TRBJ2-5
size: few
V: TRBV4-2
D: TRBD2
CDR3: CASSQPGGPSETQYF
DNA: TGTGCCAGCAGCCAACCGGGGGGGCCCTCAGAGACCCAGTACTTC

J: TRBJ2-5
size: once
V: TRBV30
D: NA
CDR3: CAWSDGGQETQYF
DNA: TGTGCCTGGAGTGATGGGGGTCAAGAGACCCAGTACTTC

J: TRBJ1-3
size: many
V: TRBV12-3/TRBV12-4
D: TRBD1
CDR3: CASRNRGRLPGNTIYF
DNA: TGTGCCAGCAGAAACAGGGGGCGATTACCTGGAAACACCATATATTTT

J: TRBJ2-2
size: few
V: TRBV4-1
D: TRBD1
CDR3: CASSQQDRGQVGELFF
DNA: TGCGCCAGCAGCCAGCAAGACAGGGGGCAGGTCGGGGAGCTGTTTTTT

J: TRBJ1-2
size: many
V: TRBV7-8
D: TRBD1
CDR3: CASSFSDRVYGYTF
DNA: TGTGCCAGCAGCTTCTCCGACAGGGTCTATGGCTACACCTTC

J: TRBJ1-2
size: NA
V: TRBV3-1
D: TRBD1
CDR3: CASSSTGGKEGYTF
DNA: TGTGCCAGCAGCTCGACAGGGGGAAAGGAGGGCTACACCTTC

J: TRBJ2-5
size: many
V: TRBV29-1
D: NA
CDR3: CSAPYRETQYF
DNA: TGCAGCGCGCCTTATCGAGAGACCCAGTACTTC

J: TRBJ1-2
size: many
V: TRBV6-5
D: TRBD1
CDR3: CASTSTGAGYGYTF
DNA: TGTGCCAGCACTTCTACAGGGGCAGGGTATGGCTACACCTTC

J: TRBJ1-5
size: many
V: TRBV12-3/TRBV12-4
D: NA
CDR3: CASSGVAQHF
DNA: TGTGCCAGCAGCGGGGTCGCCCAGCATTTT

J: TRBJ2-7
size: NA
V: TRBV3-1
D: TRBD1
CDR3: CASSQRDRAYEQYF
DNA: TGTGCCAGCAGCCAACGGGACAGGGCCTACGAGCAGTACTTC

J: TRBJ1-2
size: many
V: TRBV19
D: NA
CDR3: CAVRREDYGYTF
DNA: TGTGCCGTTAGACGGGAGGACTATGGCTACACCTTC

J: TRBJ1-5
size: many
V: TRBV2
D: NA
CDR3: CASSGRGSNQPQHF
DNA: TGTGCCAGCAGTGGCCGAGGGAGCAATCAGCCCCAGCATTTT

J: TRBJ1-3
size: many
V: TRBV15
D: NA
CDR3: CATSRDRQNTIYF
DNA: TGTGCCACCAGCAGAGATCGACAAAACACCATATATTTT

J: TRBJ2-2
size: few
V: TRBV4-1
D: TRBD1
CDR3: CASSQDPGQGMAGELFF
DNA: TGCGCCAGCAGCCAAGACCCGGGACAGGGGATGGCCGGGGAGCTGTTTTTT

J: TRBJ1-2
size: few
V: TRBV4-1
D: NA
CDR3: CASSPVGLRRNYGYTF
DNA: TGCGCCAGCAGCCCCGTGGGACTCCGCCGGAACTATGGCTACACCTTC

J: TRBJ2-7
size: NA
V: TRBV20-1
D: NA
CDR3: CSARGGLRYEQYF
DNA: TGCAGTGCTAGAGGGGGACTCCGGTACGAGCAGTACTTC

J: TRBJ2-5
size: many
V: TRBV19
D: NA
CDR3: CASSPVLGSSQETQYF
DNA: TGTGCCAGTAGTCCTGTACTAGGATCTTCACAAGAGACCCAGTACTTC

J: TRBJ1-5
size: many
V: TRBV12-3/TRBV12-4
D: NA
CDR3: CASSGVGVSNQPQHF
DNA: TGTGCCAGCAGTGGTGTGGGGGTAAGCAATCAGCCCCAGCATTTT

J: TRBJ1-6
size: many
V: TRBV6-2/TRBV6-3
D: NA
CDR3: CASTTFKAGTRVSPLHF
DNA: TGTGCCAGCACCACGTTCAAGGCCGGGACAAGAGTTTCACCCCTCCACTTT

J: TRBJ2-2
size: many
V: TRBV6-1
D: NA
CDR3: CASSETQGWAGELFF
DNA: TGTGCCAGCAGTGAGACTCAGGGATGGGCCGGGGAGCTGTTTTTT

J: TRBJ1-1
size: many
V: TRBV7-6
D: NA
CDR3: CASSVPRGGNTEAFF
DNA: TGTGCCAGCTCTGTCCCCCGGGGGGGGAACACTGAAGCTTTCTTT

J: TRBJ1-1
size: many
V: TRBV7-8
D: NA
CDR3: CASSLVRFGTEAFF
DNA: TGTGCCAGCAGCTTAGTCAGGTTCGGCACTGAAGCTTTCTTT

J: TRBJ1-6
size: many
V: TRBV9
D: TRBD1
CDR3: CASSVTGGIDSPLHF
DNA: TGTGCCAGCAGCGTGACAGGGGGCATTGATTCACCCCTCCACTTT

J: TRBJ1-1
size: many
V: TRBV12-3/TRBV12-4
D: NA
CDR3: CASSLFSRGLLMNTEAFF
DNA: TGTGCCAGCAGTTTGTTCTCTCGGGGACTTCTTATGAACACTGAAGCTTTCTTT

J: TRBJ2-5
size: many
V: TRBV5-1
D: TRBD2
CDR3: CASSGYPPGLGRETQYF
DNA: TGCGCCAGCAGCGGATACCCTCCGGGACTAGGGAGGGAGACCCAGTACTTC

J: TRBJ1-5
size: many
V: TRBV4-2
D: NA
CDR3: CASSQDRTEEPQHF
DNA: TGTGCCAGCAGCCAAGATCGGACGGAGGAGCCCCAGCATTTT

J: TRBJ1-2
size: many
V: TRBV24-1
D: NA
CDR3: CATSDPAQGQFDGYTF
DNA: TGTGCCACCAGTGATCCGGCTCAGGGGCAATTCGATGGCTACACCTTC

J: TRBJ1-2
size: NA
V: TRBV11-3
D: NA
CDR3: CASSYQAEPIYGYTF
DNA: TGTGCCAGCAGCTACCAAGCAGAACCTATCTATGGCTACACCTTC

J: TRBJ1-1
size: many
V: TRBV7-2
D: NA
CDR3: CASSPMAGQNTEAFF
DNA: TGTGCCAGCAGCCCCATGGCAGGGCAGAACACTGAAGCTTTCTTT

J: TRBJ1-5
size: NA
V: TRBV3-1
D: NA
CDR3: CASSQGYQGYQPQHF
DNA: TGTGCCAGCAGCCAAGGTTACCAGGGCTATCAGCCCCAGCATTTT

J: TRBJ1-2
size: many
V: TRBV12-3/TRBV12-4
D: NA
CDR3: CASSLFGPKRDGYTF
DNA: TGTGCCAGCAGTCTCTTCGGGCCCAAGAGAGATGGCTACACCTTC

J: TRBJ2-2
size: few
V: TRBV7-9
D: TRBD1
CDR3: CASSLQGASIGELFF
DNA: TGTGCCAGCAGCTTACAGGGGGCAAGCATCGGGGAGCTGTTTTTT

J: TRBJ2-7
size: many
V: TRBV29-1
D: NA
CDR3: CSVGGQRSYEQYF
DNA: TGCAGCGTTGGCGGGCAGCGATCCTACGAGCAGTACTTC

J: TRBJ2-4
size: many
V: TRBV2
D: NA
CDR3: CASSRQWSSKNIQYF
DNA: TGTGCCAGCAGTAGACAGTGGTCATCCAAAAACATTCAGTACTTC

J: TRBJ2-7
size: once
V: TRBV27
D: TRBD1
CDR3: CASSSTGQGNYEQYF
DNA: TGTGCCAGCAGTTCGACGGGACAGGGTAACTACGAGCAGTACTTC

J: TRBJ1-5
size: many
V: TRBV12-3/TRBV12-4
D: NA
CDR3: CASSLAGSGSAQHF
DNA: TGTGCCAGCAGTTTAGCTGGTTCCGGGTCGGCCCAGCATTTT

J: TRBJ2-2
size: many
V: TRBV7-2
D: NA
CDR3: CASSLRTWVGGELFF
DNA: TGTGCCAGCAGCTTAAGGACGTGGGTAGGCGGGGAGCTGTTTTTT

J: TRBJ1-2
size: many
V: TRBV12-3/TRBV12-4
D: TRBD1
CDR3: CASSKTGGYGYTF
DNA: TGTGCCAGCAGTAAGACAGGGGGCTATGGCTACACCTTC

J: TRBJ2-5
size: few
V: TRBV4-2
D: TRBD2
CDR3: CASSQTSGSQETQYF
DNA: TGTGCCAGCAGCCAAACTAGCGGTTCCCAAGAGACCCAGTACTTC

J: TRBJ1-1
size: many
V: TRBV14
D: NA
CDR3: CASSAGAVAFF
DNA: TGTGCCAGCTCGGCCGGGGCGGTGGCTTTCTTT

J: TRBJ1-1
size: many
V: TRBV20-1
D: NA
CDR3: CSPGGGYTEAFF
DNA: TGCAGCCCCGGCGGGGGCTACACTGAAGCTTTCTTT

J: TRBJ1-5
size: many
V: TRBV6-1
D: NA
CDR3: CATSTVQNQPQHF
DNA: TGTGCCACCAGTACAGTCCAAAATCAGCCCCAGCATTTT